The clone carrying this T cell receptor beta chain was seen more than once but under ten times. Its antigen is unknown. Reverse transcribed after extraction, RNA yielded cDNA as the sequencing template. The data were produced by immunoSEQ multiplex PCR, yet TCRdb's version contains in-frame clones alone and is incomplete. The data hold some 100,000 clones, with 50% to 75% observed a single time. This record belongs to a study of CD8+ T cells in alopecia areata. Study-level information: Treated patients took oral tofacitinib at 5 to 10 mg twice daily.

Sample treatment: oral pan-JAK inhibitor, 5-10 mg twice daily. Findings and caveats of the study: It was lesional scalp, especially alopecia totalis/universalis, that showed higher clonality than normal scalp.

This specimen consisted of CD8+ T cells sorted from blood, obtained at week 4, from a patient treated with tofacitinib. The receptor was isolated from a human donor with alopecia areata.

The CDR3 DNA sequence: TGTGCCAGCAGAGAGGGTGGGAGGTCCTACGAGCAGTACTTC. This gives the protein CASREGGRSYEQYF. The chain links TRBV27 to TRBJ2-7, with D perhaps matching TRBD2 (6 bases). The CDR3 loop spans 14 amino acids. Trimming left V 6 bases short and J 1 base short, with 13 bases between. Germline assignment: CDR1 MNHEY and CDR2 SMNVEV (reference sequence).